These 14 T cell receptor beta chains originate from one sample sequenced in a study of blood T cell repertoires in COVID-19. Sequenced by immunoSEQ multiplex PCR; TCRdb stores in-frame clones only, minus some. The data hold 110,000 to 150,000 clones, with around 82% observed a single time. Source material: PBMCs or T cells enriched from blood (not recorded which). The receptors were gathered from a woman aged 50 to 60 who had recovered from COVID-19.

The rearrangement joins TRBV7-8 to TRBJ1-1; 8 bases align to TRBD1. CDR1 is SGHVS, CDR2 FQNEAQ, per germline. Trimming cost V 5 bases and J 5 bases; bases outside gene matches: 7. The CDR3 covers 14 residues. CDR3 coding DNA: TGTGCCAGCAGCCCCTCAGGGGGCGTTACTGAAGCTTTCTTT. It codes for CASSPSGGVTEAFF.

The CDR3 loop is CASSSRTAMNTEAFF. In DNA form, the CDR3 reads TGTGCCAGCAGCTCGCGGACAGCCATGAACACTGAAGCTTTCTTT. V and J are TRBV5-4 and TRBJ1-1; tentatively, D is TRBD1 (6 bases). The CDR3 is 15 amino acids. Germline V gene sequence: CDR1 SGHNT, CDR2 YYREEE (reference sequence). V was shortened by 3 bases and J by 0 bases, with 12 bases between the two germline ends.

This chain links TRBV11-2 with TRBJ2-5, with 7 positions matching TRBD1. Germline V lookup: CDR1 SGHAT, CDR2 FQNNGV. V trimming: 6 bases; J trimming: 2 bases; junction bases outside the gene matches: 3. The CDR3 totals 13 residues. The CDR3 DNA reads as TGTGCCAGCAGTCGACAGGGACAAGAGACCCAGTACTTC. Translation: CASSRQGQETQYF.

The V gene is TRBV5-6, the J gene TRBJ1-2; 8 positions match TRBD1. The CDR3 spans 15 residues. The trim removed 4 bases at V and 2 bases at J, leaving 7 bases unmatched. The germline CDR1 and CDR2 sequences are SGHDT and YYEEEE. CDR3 residues: CASSTQGALNYGYTF. Here the CDR3 DNA reads TGTGCCAGCAGCACGCAGGGGGCCCTAAACTATGGCTACACCTTC.

V usage is TRBV19 and J usage is TRBJ1-5; D unresolved. The CDR3 runs 13 residues. Germline V lookup: CDR1 LNHDA, CDR2 SQIVND (reference sequence). With 7 bases removed from V and 5 bases from J, the gap between germline ends came to 12 bases. The CDR3 sequence is CASTKEKYQPQHF. The DNA of the CDR3 is TGTGCCAGTACCAAGGAGAAATATCAGCCCCAGCATTTT.

The rearrangement joins TRBV7-2 to TRBJ1-4; TRBD1 matches at 7 bases. V shed 6 bases, J shed 0 bases, and the junction held 4 bases outside the gene matches. Germline CDR1 reads SGHTA; CDR2 reads FQGNSA. This CDR3 comprises 15 residues. CDR3 sequence reads: CASRVGTATNEKLFF. The CDR3 bases are TGTGCCAGCAGGGTTGGGACAGCAACTAATGAAAAACTGTTTTTT.

V is TRBV7-3 and J is TRBJ2-2; 8 bases are a match to TRBD2. The CDR3 totals 15 residues. The germline V gene has CDR1 SGHTA and CDR2 FQGTGA. The V gene end was trimmed by 5 bases and the J gene end by 6 bases; junction bases not matched to a gene: 8. The CDR3 loop is CASSPVSGEPGELFF. DNA of the CDR3: TGTGCCAGCAGCCCTGTTAGCGGGGAGCCCGGGGAGCTGTTTTTT.

This chain links TRBV7-9 with TRBJ2-7; 12 nucleotides agree with TRBD1. This CDR3 has 18 amino acids. Germline V gene data show CDR1 as SEHNR and CDR2 as FQNEAQ (reference sequence). The V and J ends lost 0 bases and 6 bases, in that order; junction bases with no gene match: 12. CDR3 sequence (DNA): TGTGCCAGCAGCTTAGCTAGGGGACAGGGGGCCGGTAAAGTCGAGCAGTACGTC. Residues: CASSLARGQGAGKVEQYV.

A single count supports this clone. V is TRBV11-2 and J is TRBJ2-2; no reliable D call. In germline, CDR1 is SGHAT, CDR2 FQNNGV. Trimming took off 5 bases at V and 6 bases at J, with 13 bases between the two ends. The CDR3 is 14 residues long. The CDR3 DNA follows: TGTGCCAGCAGCCAAGGCACAGCTCCCGGGGAGCTGTTTTTT. Protein sequence: CASSQGTAPGELFF.

This sequence joins TRBV5-5 and TRBJ1-1; maybe TRBD1 (5 bases). The V gene lost 0 bases and the J gene lost 0 bases, with 12 bases spanning the gap. The CDR3 runs 16 residues. Looked up from germline, CDR1 is SGHKS and CDR2 is YYEKEE (reference sequence). The CDR3: CASSLALGLLNTEAFF. CDR3 sequence (DNA): TGTGCCAGCAGCTTGGCCCTGGGACTGTTGAACACTGAAGCTTTCTTT.

The V call is TRBV3-1 (or the pseudogene TRBV3-2), the J call TRBJ1-2, with D possibly matching TRBD1 (5 bases). The CDR3 length is 14 residues. Germline V gene sequence: CDR1 LGHDT, CDR2 YNNKEL (reference sequence). Between the trimmed V and J ends, which lost 2 bases and 2 bases, there was a span of 9 bases. The chain's CDR3 is CASSQMTANYGYTF. The CDR3 DNA reads TGTGCCAGCAGCCAAATGACAGCGAACTATGGCTACACCTTC.

This clone was recorded a few times. The J gene is TRBJ1-1, the V gene TRBV7-9, with 8 bases lining up with TRBD1. V lost 5 bases to trimming and J lost 4 bases; unmatched junction nucleotides: 6. CDR1 SEHNR and CDR2 FQNEAQ come from the germline V gene (reference sequence). CDR3 length: 14 residues. Here the CDR3 reads CASSPPQGGTEAFF. The CDR3, as DNA: TGTGCCAGCAGCCCCCCACAGGGGGGCACTGAAGCTTTCTTT.

The gene calls are TRBV18 and TRBJ1-5, with D tentatively TRBD1 (5 bases). Trimming took 5 bases from V and 1 from J, leaving 15 bases between them. This CDR3 region has 16 residues. In germline, CDR1 is KGHSH, CDR2 LQKENI. The CDR3 region has the DNA TGTGCCAGCTCAGCTCAGGGTGGTGGGAGCAATCAGCCCCAGCATTTT. It is translated as CASSAQGGGSNQPQHF.

The genes are TRBV19 and TRBJ1-1; D remains unclear. The V gene lost 7 bases and the J gene lost 4 bases, with 16 bases spanning the gap. Germline V gene data show CDR1 as LNHDA and CDR2 as SQIVND (reference sequence). This CDR3 comprises 14 residues. This CDR3 reads CASIGLASGTEAFF. CDR3 in DNA: TGTGCCAGTATTGGTTTGGCATCAGGCACTGAAGCTTTCTTT.